The following is a T cell receptor beta chain sequence with its context. TCRdb keeps only in-frame clones here, not all; method: immunoSEQ multiplex PCR. This table has approximately 250,000 clones, approximately 89% appearing once. These data originate in a study of blood T cell repertoires in COVID-19. The V gene lost 4 bases and the J gene lost 1 base, with 7 bases spanning the gap. This CDR3 comprises 13 residues. Per the germline V gene, CDR1 is MNHEY and CDR2 is SMNVEV (reference sequence). The chain has TRBV27 and TRBJ1-1; D unresolved. This sequence was found in a man aged 40-49 years with active or convalescent COVID-19. Input material: peripheral blood. The CDR3 sequence is CASSWNRNTEAFF. In DNA form, the CDR3 reads TGTGCCAGCAGTTGGAACAGGAACACTGAAGCTTTCTTT.